This TCR beta chain was captured by sequencing in a study of T cells in Graves' hyperthyroidism and ophthalmopathy (dated by TCRdb to between 2017 and 2020). About the study as a whole: Peripheral blood was sampled at the time of initial diagnosis, prior to any treatment. To identify TCR V-J signatures that set the groups apart, the researchers used a discovery cohort of roughly 100 patients, made up of fewer than 50 with Graves' ophthalmopathy and about 55 with stable Graves' hyperthyroidism. Whether ophthalmopathy could be predicted prospectively was tested in an independent validation cohort made up of 18 to 20 hyperthyroidism patients plus 17 patients who later progressed to ophthalmopathy. The 75 to 100 discovery patients were randomly split 7:3 into training and test sets. In addition, the study compared T-cell repertoires in thyroid tissue and in blood from a handful of Graves' hyperthyroidism patients. After blood sampling, hyperthyroidism patients were treated with methimazole at a starting dose of 30 mg daily, and ophthalmopathy patients were treated with high-dose intravenous methylprednisolone. The paper reports TCR Vbeta CDR3 sequencing of 135 peripheral blood samples: some 44 ophthalmopathy, approximately 74 hyperthyroidism and roughly 17 progressor patients. What the research found in general, with its limitations: Sample size was not statistically predetermined, and investigators were not blinded to group allocation. Most expanded thyroid clonotypes (frequency above 0.001) were also detected in blood, a finding suggesting that blood repertoires may reflect thyroid immune responses. In validation, the model predicted progression to ophthalmopathy a median of roughly six months before onset, with over 55% sensitivity and roughly 72% specificity. In cross-validation, a model built on a 13 V-J signature told ophthalmopathy apart from stable hyperthyroidism with approximately 91% sensitivity and about 81% specificity, and in testing the same model reached 80%/75%.

The CDR3 measures 15 amino acids from cysteine to phenylalanine. Only the CDR3 region is kept as DNA, spanning 45 bases read in frame from base 1. CDR1 MNHEY and CDR2 SVGAGI are derived from the germline V gene. A patient counted as having stable Graves' hyperthyroidism if no progression to ophthalmopathy occurred over 18 months of follow-up. Hyperthyroidism patients were newly diagnosed, with disease duration under 2 months, and aged 18 to 65 years. The study excluded patients with uncontrolled infections, other autoimmune diseases, pregnancy or lactation. Diagnoses were based on clinical symptoms, serum thyroxine and TRAb, thyroid ultrasound and orbital computed tomography. PBMCs were isolated from more than 9 ml of fresh peripheral blood by Ficoll-Paque density gradient centrifugation. Trizol reagent was used to extract total RNA, and RNA quality was then checked on an Agilent 2100 Bioanalyzer.

A word on this clonotype: The target of this receptor is not known. The junction does not match germline at one end; this may be a read error.

The TCR beta CDR3 regions were amplified from RNA transcripts. A first-round RT-PCR of the TCR CDR3 used the HTBI primer set with the Qiagen OneStep RT-PCR kit. The libraries were constructed in a second round of multiplex PCR and then size-selected and purified. Sequencing of the libraries was done on an Illumina HiSeq2000 using paired-end 100 bp reads. Turning to the authors' computational methods: SOAPnuke was used to process the raw data, throwing out any read that contained adapters or uncalled bases, had a mean Phred below 15, or lacked an exact constant-primer or identifier match. High-quality paired reads were merged using COPE v1.2.5, and each unique nucleotide sequence was defined as a clonotype. MiTCR v1.1 was used to align the clonotypes against IMGT TRBV, TRBD and TRBJ reference segments. Analysis was restricted to V-J combinations with a frequency above 0.0001, which covered about 99% of repertoires. A TCS score was defined as the ratio between F50 (clonal expansion) and ExV (chaos), using BLOSUM62-based TCRdist between CDR3 peptides within each V-J. Welch's t-statistics and random forest reduced around 550 V-J features to about 13, which were used in a naive Bayes classifier (R e1071). The similarity between thyroid and blood repertoires was quantified using the Morisita-Horn index. TCRdb reanalyzed the raw reads on its own, using fastp at Q25 for trimming and MiXCR for clone calling, and kept in-frame beta chains. Each entry merges the rows of one CDR3 protein and shows their most common DNA and genes. TCRdb, rather than the study authors, made the V and J calls. A total of 93,000 or so distinct CDR3 sequences appear in this sample, about 45% of them only once. Of the sample, 26% is held by the ten largest clones.

The specimen was blood. The receptor comes from a man aged 40-49 years with Graves' hyperthyroidism. The chain couples TRBV6-5 to TRBJ1-5, and TRBD1 matches 9 of the central bases. In nucleotide form, the sequence is TGTGCCTGCAGTTCCTCACAGGGGGCAAAACAGCCCCAGCATTTT. Translated, it reads CACSSSQGAKQPQHF.